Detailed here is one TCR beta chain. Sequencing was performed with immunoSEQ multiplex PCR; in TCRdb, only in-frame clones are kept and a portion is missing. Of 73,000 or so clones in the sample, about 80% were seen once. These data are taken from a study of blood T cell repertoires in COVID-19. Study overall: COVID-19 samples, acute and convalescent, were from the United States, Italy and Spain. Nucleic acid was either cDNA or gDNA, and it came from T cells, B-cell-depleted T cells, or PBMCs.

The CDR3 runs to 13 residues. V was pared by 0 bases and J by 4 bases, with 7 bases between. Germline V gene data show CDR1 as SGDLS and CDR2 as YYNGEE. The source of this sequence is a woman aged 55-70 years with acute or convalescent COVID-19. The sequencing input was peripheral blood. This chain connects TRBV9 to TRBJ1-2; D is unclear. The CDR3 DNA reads TGTGCCAGCAGCGTAGCCGGGATCTATGGCTACACCTTC. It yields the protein CASSVAGIYGYTF.